The rows below give T cell receptor beta chains drawn from one sample of a study of T cell repertoires in cytomegalovirus infection. TCRdb re-analysed the reads in MiXCR, keeping a single row per CDR3 protein. Among approximately 150,000 distinct CDR3 sequences listed, about 20% were seen once. The antigens these receptors bind are not known. The material was CD8+ T cells from cultured PBMCs, obtained from culture after CMV antigen stimulation. The receptors derive from a human donor in good health (CMV status not recorded). Some clones in this sample may be carry-over from other donors' samples. Each CDR3 is given with its conserved first and last residue. The D gene is left open where the match is weak. Clone size appears in some rows only: once, few, many, or a class for an expanded clone.

TRBJ2-1,-,TRBD2,TRBV27,CASMGLAGGPPEQFF,TGTGCCAGCATGGGACTAGCGGGGGGGCCACCTGAGCAGTTCTTC
TRBJ1-6,-,TRBD1,TRBV12-5,CASGLDSTGRSPLHF,TGTGCTAGTGGCCTCGACTCGACAGGGCGGTCACCCCTCCACTTT
TRBJ2-3,-,TRBD2,TRBV7-8,CASSLPAGGSWGYTDTQYF,TGTGCCAGCAGCCTCCCCGCGGGGGGCTCTTGGGGCTACACAGATACGCAGTATTTT
TRBJ2-5,-,TRBD1,TRBV11-2,CASSLGQGSTQYF,TGTGCCAGCAGCTTAGGACAGGGGTCGACCCAGTACTTC
TRBJ2-1,few,-,TRBV7-2,CASSLVGLTDEQFF,TGTGCCAGCAGCTTAGTAGGACTGACGGATGAGCAGTTCTTC
TRBJ2-7,few,-,TRBV7-2,CASSLHRVVYEQYF,TGTGCCAGCAGCTTACACAGGGTGGTTTACGAGCAGTACTTC
TRBJ2-1,few,-,TRBV7-2,CASSTERRTYNEQFF,TGTGCCAGCAGCACAGAGCGAAGGACGTACAATGAGCAGTTCTTC
TRBJ2-1,-,TRBD2,TRBV11-2,CASSLVASRGDEQFF,TGTGCCAGCAGCTTAGTGGCCTCTCGGGGGGACGAGCAGTTCTTC
TRBJ2-6,few,-,TRBV6-6,CASSYFSGANVLTF,TGTGCCAGCAGTTATTTCTCTGGGGCCAACGTCCTGACTTTC
TRBJ1-6,few,-,TRBV7-2,CASSLSDWDSPLHF,TGTGCCAGCAGCTTGTCGGACTGGGATTCACCCCTCCACTTT